These 23 T cell receptor beta chains share one sample of origin, sequenced in a study of blood T cells in healthy people across ages. With a J-beta primer mix and a sample-barcoded 5' primer, a second PCR ran about 6 to 11 cycles. Using its own MiXCR run on the 5' RACE reads, TCRdb lists one record per CDR3 protein. This sample has some 760,000 distinct CDR3 sequences; around 25% occur once, and the top ten carry roughly 9%. This sample also appeared in a second study, on T cells of mothers and their children.

Input material: blood. These receptors originate from a boy between 5 and 17 years old in good health.

This clonotype showed up just a few times. This chain links TRBV15 with TRBJ1-4, with unresolved D. Per germline, CDR1 LNHNV and CDR2 YYDKDF (reference sequence). Trimming shortened V by 5 bases and J by 1 base, and 14 bases separated the two germline ends. CDR3 length: 16 amino acids. CDR3 coding DNA: TGTGCCACCAGCTCGCATCTGGCAAGAACTAATGAAAAACTGTTTTTT. Amino acid sequence: CATSSHLARTNEKLFF.

The chain joins TRBV4-1 to TRBJ2-1; D gene uncertain. Germline V lookup: CDR1 MGHRA, CDR2 YSYEKL. The V end lost 1 base, the J end lost 5 bases, and 6 bases lay between the germline ends. The CDR3 loop spans 13 amino acids. CDR3 region: CASSQGGDNEQFF. The CDR3 bases are TGCGCCAGCAGCCAAGGTGGCGACAATGAGCAGTTCTTC.

This clonotype has just a few counts. The V and J genes are TRBV7-9 and TRBJ2-4; the D is unclear. The CDR3 totals 14 residues. Germline V gives CDR1 SEHNR, CDR2 FQNEAQ (reference sequence). The V end lost 1 base, the J end lost 8 bases, and 12 bases lay between the germline ends. CDR3 region: CASSLGVAEDIQYF. The CDR3 DNA sequence: TGTGCCAGCAGCTTAGGGGTCGCCGAGGACATTCAGTACTTC.

This clonotype was recorded a few times. This chain uses TRBV20-1 with TRBJ2-7; a possible D gene is TRBD1 (6 bases). Germline loops: CDR1 DFQATT, CDR2 SNEGSKA (reference sequence). V was pared by 5 bases and J by 9 bases, with 20 bases between. This CDR3 comprises 13 residues. The DNA for the CDR3 is TGCAGTGCTCTGGGGACACCGGCTGAGGGGCAGTACTTC. Its protein product is CSALGTPAEGQYF.

This clonotype has more than one count but fewer than ten. V and J are TRBV7-9 and TRBJ2-1; D tentatively reads TRBD1 or TRBD2 (6 bases each). The CDR3 has 17 residues. With 0 bases removed from V and 3 bases from J, the gap between germline ends came to 15 bases. Germline CDR1 is SEHNR and CDR2 is FQNEAQ (reference sequence). The CDR3 nucleotides are TGTGCCAGCAGCTTAGCGGGGGGCCTCACCTTCTACAATGAGCAGTTCTTC. Translation gives CASSLAGGLTFYNEQFF.

The chain couples TRBV6-4 to TRBJ2-5, with D possibly being TRBD1 (6 bases). The CDR3 is made up of 15 amino acids. Germline loops: CDR1 MRHNA, CDR2 SNTAGT. V was clipped by 3 bases and J by 5 bases, with 16 bases between them. In DNA form, the CDR3 reads TGTGCCAGCAGTGAGCAACCAGGGGATACGGAGACCCAGTACTTC. Its translation: CASSEQPGDTETQYF.

The genes are TRBV18 and TRBJ1-1; D remains unclear. Per the germline V gene, CDR1 is KGHSH and CDR2 is LQKENI. The CDR3 loop spans 16 amino acids. The V end lost 5 bases, the J end lost 0 bases, and 16 bases lay between the germline ends. The chain's CDR3 is CASSDRGLGMNTEAFF. CDR3 DNA: TGTGCCAGCTCAGATCGAGGGCTCGGAATGAACACTGAAGCTTTCTTT. Supplemented by reference TRBV18 and TRBJ1-1, the full variable domain reads NAGVMQNPRHLVRRRGQEARLRCSPMKGHSHVYWYRQLPEEGLKFMVYLQKENIIDESGMPKERFSAEFPKEGPSILRIQQVVRGDSAAYFCASSDRGLGMNTEAFFGQGTRLTVV.

This sequence joins TRBV7-2 and TRBJ2-5, with 9 bases matching TRBD1. The J call could be wrong; TRBJ2-7 is a better fit for the DNA end. The CDR3 contains 14 residues. Germline CDR1 is SGHTA and CDR2 is FQGNSA. Here the CDR3 DNA reads TGTGCCAGCAGCCGAGGGGGACAGGGTTACGAGCAGTACTTC. Its protein product is CASSRGGQGYEQYF.

This clonotype has only a few counts. V usage is TRBV6-2 or TRBV6-3 and J usage is TRBJ2-7, with D unclear. This CDR3 has 14 residues. From germline, CDR1 is MNHEY and CDR2 SVGEGT. V lost 5 bases and J 2 bases, leaving 13 bases between the germline ends. The DNA for the CDR3 is TGTGCCAGCAGTAGAAGGACGGTTACCTACGAGCAGTACTTC. Amino acid sequence: CASSRRTVTYEQYF.

The chain uses TRBV14 and TRBJ1-1; D is uncertain. Germline CDR1 reads SGHDN; CDR2 reads FVKESK. The CDR3 has 13 residues. V lost 3 bases to trimming and J lost 0 bases, with 5 bases between them. Here the CDR3 DNA reads TGTGCCAGCAGCCAGTCCTTGAACACTGAAGCTTTCTTT. Translation gives CASSQSLNTEAFF.

The chain has TRBV29-1 and TRBJ2-3, with TRBD2 matching 7 bases. Germline trimming cut 6 bases from V and 6 bases from J; bases unmatched to any gene: 15. This CDR3 is built from 15 residues. In germline, CDR1 is SQVTM, CDR2 ANQGSEA. As DNA, the CDR3 is TGCAGCGTGGCCGGGACTATAGGAGATAGGGATACGCAGTATTTT. Protein product: CSVAGTIGDRDTQYF.

The genes are TRBV3-1 and TRBJ1-6; D gene unclear. Looked up from germline, CDR1 is LGHDT and CDR2 is YNNKEL (reference sequence). This CDR3 is 14 amino acids long. Trimming stripped 0 bases from V and 9 bases from J, with 9 bases between. CDR3 in DNA: TGTGCCAGCAGCCAAGAAGTGCGGGGTTCACCCCTCCACTTT. It translates to CASSQEVRGSPLHF.

This clonotype was seen a few times. The chain links TRBV7-3 to TRBJ2-7, with 9 bases matching TRBD2. Germline V CDR1 and CDR2: SGHTA, FQGTGA. The trim removed 5 bases at V and 5 bases at J, leaving 13 bases unmatched. The CDR3 contains 16 residues. The CDR3 region is CASSPLGGRARNEQYF. CDR3 nucleotide sequence: TGTGCCAGCAGCCCCCTCGGCGGGAGGGCCCGGAACGAGCAGTACTTC.

This chain joins TRBV12-3 or TRBV12-4 and TRBJ2-1, with D possibly TRBD2 on 6 matching bases. Gene TRBJ2-5 matches the end of the DNA better, so the J call may be wrong. The CDR3 runs to 15 residues. CDR3 sequence (DNA): TGTGCCAGCAGTTTTAGCGGTTATATTGAAGAGACCCAGTACTTC. This encodes CASSFSGYIEETQYF.

This clonotype has only a few counts. At one boundary the junction diverges from the germline segment, which might be a read error. CDR3 sequence: CASTQDRSSHEQYF. CDR3 coding DNA: TGTGCCAGCACCCAGGACAGGAGCTCCCACGAGCAGTACTTC. This chain joins TRBV5-6 and TRBJ2-7; 7 bases are shared with TRBD1. The CDR3 totals 14 residues. Per the germline V gene, CDR1 is SGHDT and CDR2 is YYEEEE.

This clonotype was counted only a few times. The chain combines TRBV11-2 with TRBJ2-1, with D uncertain. The CDR3 is 13 residues long. Germline-derived CDR1 and CDR2 are SGHAT and FQNNGV. Trimming left V 7 bases short and J 9 bases short, with 16 bases between. CDR3 in amino acids: CASTSCKGCEQFF. The CDR3 bases are TGTGCCAGCACCTCGTGTAAGGGCTGTGAGCAGTTCTTC.

The CDR3 is CASSSTRLAGEETQYF. The CDR3 nucleotides are TGTGCCAGCAGCTCGACTAGACTAGCGGGGGAGGAGACCCAGTACTTC. The chain recombines TRBV7-9 with TRBJ2-5; 12 positions match TRBD2. With 4 bases clipped from V and 5 bases from J, the junction kept 8 bases outside the gene matches. Germline V gene data show CDR1 as SEHNR and CDR2 as FQNEAQ (reference sequence). The CDR3 consists of 16 residues.

The genes are TRBV28 and TRBJ2-7, with D possibly matching TRBD2 (6 bases). This CDR3 region has 14 residues. Germline V gene lookup returns CDR1 MDHEN and CDR2 SYDVKM. V was trimmed by 6 bases and J by 6 bases, leaving 18 bases between them. The CDR3 sequence is CASSWGRSTCEQYF. CDR3 coding DNA: TGTGCCAGCAGCTGGGGGAGGTCCACCTGCGAGCAGTACTTC.

This clonotype has just a few counts. The chain carries TRBV12-3 or TRBV12-4 and TRBJ2-7; possible D gene TRBD1, 6 bases. There are 14 residues in the CDR3. V shed 7 bases and J shed 5 bases, with 18 bases lying between them. CDR3 bases: TGTGCCAGCATACTGACAGGTTGGAACCACGAGCAGTACTTC. It codes for CASILTGWNHEQYF.

This clonotype was detected a few times. V gene TRBV21-1 combines with J gene TRBJ2-3; whether TRBD1, the table's D call, matches the DNA was not checked. TRBV21-1 has pseudogene status. The CDR3 covers 16 residues. CDR3 sequence reads: CASSKGKAGEEDTQYF. Written as DNA, the CDR3 is TGTGCCAGCAGCAAAGGAAAAGCAGGGGAGGAAGATACGCAGTATTTT.

In this sample, this clonotype turned up a few times. The chain combines TRBV20-1 with TRBJ2-5; maybe TRBD1 (7 bases). This CDR3 has 14 residues. Germline loops: CDR1 DFQATT, CDR2 SNEGSKA (reference sequence). The CDR3 region is CSGGGTALQETQYF. The CDR3 DNA follows: TGCAGCGGAGGAGGGACAGCGCTCCAAGAGACCCAGTACTTC.

In this sample, this clonotype turned up a few times. V usage is TRBV7-2 and J usage is TRBJ2-7; D is undetermined. This CDR3 comprises 15 residues. CDR1 is SGHTA and CDR2 is FQGNSA in the germline V gene. V dropped 0 bases and J dropped 3 bases, with 12 bases sitting between them. The CDR3 sequence is CASSLAPSDYYEQYF. CDR3 DNA sequence: TGTGCCAGCAGCTTAGCTCCAAGTGATTACTACGAGCAGTACTTC.

The J gene is TRBJ2-7, the V gene TRBV10-3, with D unclear. Trimming took off 4 bases at V and 2 bases at J, with 12 bases between the two ends. CDR1 ENHRY and CDR2 SYGVKD come from the germline V gene. CDR3 length: 14 residues. This CDR3 is CAISATELTYEQYF. The DNA of the CDR3 is TGTGCCATCAGTGCTACAGAACTTACCTACGAGCAGTACTTC.